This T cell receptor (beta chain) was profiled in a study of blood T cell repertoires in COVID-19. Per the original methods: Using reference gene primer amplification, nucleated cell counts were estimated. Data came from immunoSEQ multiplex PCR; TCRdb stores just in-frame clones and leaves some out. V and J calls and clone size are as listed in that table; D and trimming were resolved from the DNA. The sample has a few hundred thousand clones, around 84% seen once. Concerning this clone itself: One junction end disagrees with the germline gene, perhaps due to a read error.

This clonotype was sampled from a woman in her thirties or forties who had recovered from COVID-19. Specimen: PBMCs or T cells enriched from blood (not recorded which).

This CDR3 reads CASSQGVRDGYIF. CDR3 bases: TGCGCCAGCAGCCAAGGGGTTCGGGATGGCTACATCTTC. This rearrangement joins TRBV4-1 to TRBJ1-2; the D is unclear. This CDR3 comprises 13 residues. Germline CDR1 MGHRA, CDR2 YSYEKL.